The sequence of this TCR beta chain was determined in a study of tumor-infiltrating lymphocytes in primary liver carcinoma. As for the study in general: Tumor lesions were T1-T3 N0M0 and spanned about 4.2 to 11 cm. Notes on the study in general: Bulk, unsorted sampling meant CD4+ and CD8+ repertoires went uncompared. Tumor-adjacent and tumor-blood pairs overlapped less than tumor region pairs did.

In this sample, this clonotype turned up a few times. The antigen is unknown. Per germline, CDR1 MGHRA and CDR2 YSYEKL. The CDR3 loop spans 17 amino acids. The V end was cut by 1 base, the J end by 1 base, with 16 bases between. From around 500 ng of total RNA, TCR beta-specific cDNA was reverse-transcribed using a constant-region primer. Nested multiplex PCR, run for three rounds with slightly modified ARM-PCR, yielded TCR beta libraries. The opening two PCR rounds, approximately 10 cycles each, paired TRBV1-TRBV30 forward primers with a C-beta reverse primer. Each CDR3 protein is one row after TCRdb ran MiXCR on the multiplex PCR reads. The sample yields approximately 320,000 distinct CDR3 sequences, 50% to 75% seen once. Unsorted whole blood yielded blood RNA, and germline DNA was extracted as well. Before surgery, approximately 4 milliliters of EDTA blood were taken.

The receptor was isolated from a woman between 25 and 40 years old with primary liver carcinoma and hepatitis B virus infection. V and J are TRBV4-1 and TRBJ2-5, with D perhaps TRBD1 or TRBD2 (7 bases each). The sequencing sample was made of peripheral blood. The DNA of the CDR3 is TGCGCCAGCAGCCAAGGAGCGGGGACAGCGGTCCAAGAGACCCAGTACTTC. This codes for CASSQGAGTAVQETQYF.